This T cell receptor (beta chain) is from a study of shared clonotypes between healthy human individuals (TCRdb year 2020). Background for the entire study: A few men and two women, aged 18 to 49 years, made up the cohort. To increase sequencing depth and limit assay-specific biases, different laboratories used diverse techniques to prepare libraries and sequence TCR repertoires. Leukapheresis yielded between about 0.9 and 8.9 billion PBMCs per donor. Blood TCR repertoires of about 5 healthy adults were deeply sequenced to estimate repertoire size and the extent of clonotype sharing between individuals. For each donor, CD4 naive and CD4 memory were each given three plates, CD8 naive was given two plates, and CD8 memory was given one plate.

The donors were healthy, HIV-negative adults with no recently reported acute infections or vaccinations. Only Caucasian adults living in Nashville, Tennessee, USA were represented among the donors. CD4+ T cells were enriched through magnetic negative selection, after which naive cells were positively selected on CD45RA and the remaining negative fraction served as the memory subset. Blood was collected by leukapheresis, and PBMCs were isolated by Ficoll-Histopaque density gradient centrifugation and then cryopreserved in liquid nitrogen vapor phase. Analytical flow cytometry was used to check the purity and quantity of every magnetically sorted T cell population. From each sorted fraction, genomic DNA was isolated and quantified by UV absorbance on a Nanodrop 2000c. CDR1 and CDR2 are drawn from the germline V gene: MNHNS, SASEGT. The V end gives up 6 bases and the J end 3 bases, leaving 8 bases in the junction not matched to a gene. CDR3 length: 15 amino acids, cysteine to phenylalanine. CDR3 DNA only is kept here, 45 bases in frame from base 1.

General study outcomes and caveats: Naive subsets generally had larger estimated clonotype richness than memory subsets. Across a few donors, approximately 5% of naive CD4, roughly 3.8% of naive CD8, approximately 2.5% of memory CD4, and roughly 0.4% of memory CD8 clonotypes were shared. Sampling was restricted to blood, and TCR repertoires in tissues likely differ from the TCR repertoires found in blood. Pairwise subsampling led to the expectation that sequencing depth would affect the degree of clonotype sharing among donors. Incomplete sequencing was indicated by rarefaction of sorted-subset datasets, despite the large sequencing depth. The small number of donors limited the genetic and exposure-history diversity represented. Higher generation probabilities were observed for clonotypes shared by all four sorted-subset donors than for non-shared clonotypes.

TCR CDR3 regions were amplified from genomic DNA by multiplex PCR using the deep immunoSEQ assay. For each cell subset, the extracted genomic DNA was distributed evenly across all wells of several immunoSEQ 96-well plates, and each plate served as one replicate. Each replicate PCR for sorted subsets received about 210 ng genomic DNA, equal to some 32,000 T cell genomes. The purified libraries were quantified using a Qubit 3.0 fluorometer, sized with a Bioanalyzer 2100, and then quantified again using the KAPA Library Quantification kit. A separate single-read 150-cycle Illumina NextSeq 550 flow cell was used to sequence each immunoSEQ 96-well plate. The source study handled its data this way. The immunoSEQ output contained only junctional sequences without quality scores, so filtering could not match that applied to full-length reads. Sequences were annotated with PyIR, a Python wrapper for IgBLAST v1.9, using IMGT germline references to assign V/J genes and CDR3. Reads were filtered out if the reads had weak V/J assignments (E-value above 1e-6), no CDR3, stop codons, out-of-frame junctions, or ambiguous translated residues. V3J clonotypes were defined as sequences sharing an identical inferred V gene, J gene, and CDR3 amino acid sequence. Percentage overlap between repertoires was calculated by dividing the number of shared unique clonotypes by the size of the smaller repertoire. Richness of each repertoire was evaluated using RTK rarefaction, the Chao1 estimator, and Recon v2.1 estimates of unobserved clonotypes. OLGA was used to compute generation probabilities for all TCRbeta clonotypes that the gDNA method yielded from a few donors. Drawn from immuneACCESS, this table holds only the in-frame rearrangements with V and J called that TCRdb kept. Clones are partly lost; checked studies trace under half to an unresolved V gene and leave the rest unexplained. V and J calls and clone size come straight from that table; D and trimming were deduced from the DNA. Counted in this sample were about 230,000 clones; over 50% of them appeared once. The ten largest account for 11% of the sample.

A remark on this clone: Its recognized antigen is unknown. Base qualities are missing; no much larger clone stands one base away.

The chain is encoded by TRBV6-1 joined to TRBJ2-3; 8 bases in between match TRBD2. The material sequenced was memory CD4+ T cells sorted from blood. Explained via the paper, the cell subset or site label denotes: CD45RA-negative fraction. This sequence originates from a man aged 25 to 40 in good health. Here the CDR3 is given as CASRPRSSGTDTQYF. The nucleotide sequence is given as TGTGCCAGCAGGCCAAGGTCTAGCGGGACAGATACGCAGTATTTT.